Given below is one T cell receptor beta chain in context. What it binds is unknown. With a much larger clone just one base away, this may be a read error. Germline V lookup: CDR1 MDHEN, CDR2 SYDVKM. V was trimmed by 6 bases and J by 8 bases, leaving 20 bases between them. The CDR3 has 15 amino acids. Regarding the study as a whole: Tumor Treg TCRs overlapped most with tumor naive CD4+ cells. Whole repertoires were not studied in the larger cohort, only one V-J beta rearrangement. Tumor memory CD4+ T cell TCR gene usage clustered with blood and lymph node memory CD4+ cells and lymph node naive CD4+ cells.

After constant-region reverse-primer amplification, full-length variable regions underwent semi-nested PCR with Nested Universal Primer A. TCRdb redid the calling of the 5' RACE reads with MiXCR, one entry per CDR3 protein. The data hold 35,000 to 45,000 distinct CDR3 sequences, with roughly a fifth observed a single time. Treg sorting used a CD4+CD25+CD127-/low gate. The chain employs TRBV28 and TRBJ2-1; D is tentatively TRBD1 or TRBD2 (5 bases each). The origin of this receptor is a female donor with breast cancer. The sample comprised Tregs sorted from a lymph node. CDR3 in amino acids: CASSLGDQTSDEQFF. CDR3 sequence (DNA): TGTGCCAGCAGCCTCGGGGACCAAACTTCGGATGAGCAGTTCTTC.